The rows below give T cell receptor beta chains drawn from one sample of a study of blood T cell repertoires in COVID-19. Assay: immunoSEQ multiplex PCR; the TCRdb copy retains only in-frame clones and omits some. The sample gives roughly 28,000 clones, about 80% of which show up once; roughly 71% is in the top ten. Sequencing was done on a sample of peripheral blood. These receptors were obtained from a man in his 70s with acute or convalescent COVID-19. Each CDR3 is given without its conserved first and last residue.

TRBJ2-7,TRBV7-2,ASSLGSGFYEQY
TRBJ2-1,TRBV29-1,SVGRGFEHEQF
TRBJ1-4,TRBV6-5,ASRRGLAGEKLF
TRBJ2-3,TRBV6-5,ASSRNQGRDTQY
TRBJ1-6,TRBV5-4,ASSWDRDNSPLH
TRBJ2-1,TRBV19,ASRKSESYNEQF
TRBJ2-7,TRBV5-8,ASSRGTGGYYEQY
TRBJ1-1,TRBV5-6,ASSFWDRAITEAF
TRBJ1-2,TRBV7-2,ASSLTQGDYGYT
TRBJ2-3,TRBV11-3,ASSDGLVDSDTQY
TRBJ1-1,TRBV6-6,ASINRDSLYEAF
TRBJ2-2,TRBV11-3,ASSWGQGRTGELF
TRBJ2-5,TRBV7-9,ASSRGGGETQY
TRBJ1-6,TRBV5-5,ASSQDSGLAPLH
TRBJ2-3,TRBV7-3,ASSREAADTQY
TRBJ2-7,TRBV19,ASSIEGQAHLYEQY
TRBJ2-2,TRBV6-2/TRBV6-3,ASTPGLNTGELF
TRBJ1-2,TRBV19,ASESRREANYGYT
TRBJ1-5,TRBV27,ASSLGPGETGNQPQH
TRBJ1-3,TRBV9,ASSEGTAFSGNTIY
TRBJ1-6,TRBV19,ASSIGGGSASPLH
TRBJ2-1,TRBV11-3,ASSLVAGVDEQF
TRBJ1-1,TRBV6-5,ASSRGEVNTEAF
TRBJ2-3,TRBV7-2,ASSLSGTSTDTQY
TRBJ2-5,TRBV7-9,ASSSEVGTQY
TRBJ2-5,TRBV5-6,ASSIGTGAQETQY
TRBJ2-3,TRBV7-2,ASSLPGEIRDTQY
TRBJ1-6,TRBV9,ASSVHGGANSPLH
TRBJ2-7,TRBV4-3,ASSQVISYEQY
TRBJ1-3,TRBV3-1/TRBV3-2,ASSQDVTRRAGNTIY
TRBJ2-7,TRBV7-8,ASSEPGGASYEQY
TRBJ1-5,TRBV4-1,ASSQDRGMFNQPQH
TRBJ2-3,TRBV30,AWERVDTQY
TRBJ1-2,TRBV2,ASSSENRGVYGYT
TRBJ2-5,TRBV14,ASSQNRWGPGETQY
TRBJ2-2,TRBV2,ASSPGQGMNTGELF
TRBJ2-3,TRBV9,ASSASGAGALGDTQY
TRBJ1-5,TRBV7-8,ASSLEGGRDQPQH
TRBJ1-1,TRBV27,ASSFITFQGGQAEAF
TRBJ2-7,TRBV11-3,ASSSGTGSGEQY
TRBJ1-6,TRBV6-5,ASSYSGTDNSPLH